This TCR beta chain was identified during a study of T cell clones after liver transplantation. Turning to the study itself: TCRbeta sequencing after a pre-transplant mixed lymphocyte reaction identified graft-donor-reactive clones, later tracked in post-transplant blood. Standard immunosuppression, with no induction, continued until 12-24 months after transplant.

Turning to this clone: Its antigen is unidentified.

This CDR3 comprises 15 residues. The germline V gene has CDR1 SGDLS and CDR2 YYNGEE. V trimming: 3 bases; J trimming: 0 bases; junction bases outside the gene matches: 2. Profiled with immunoSEQ multiplex PCR; TCRdb holds only in-frame clones, not every one. In the table there are more than 65,000 clones, roughly 90% of which are singletons. Study-wide results and limits: Rather than being deleted, graft donor-reactive T cells may have moved into the graft.

The chain is built from TRBV9 and TRBJ2-1, with 8 positions matching TRBD2. This TCR derives from a human donor who received a liver transplant. The sequencing here drew on CD4+ T cells from blood, taken before liver transplant. In DNA form, the CDR3 reads TGTGCCAGCAGCGATCGGGGGGGCTCCTACAATGAGCAGTTCTTC. Translating it yields CASSDRGGSYNEQFF.